A single TCR beta chain is shown here with its context. TCRdb re-called the PCR reads with MiXCR, one entry per CDR3 protein. The repertoire holds roughly 1,700 distinct CDR3 sequences, approximately 50% seen once, with 10% in the top ten. The CDR3 runs 13 residues. The germline CDR1 and CDR2 sequences are MNHNS and SASEGT. This sample was included in a study of immune characterization of retroperitoneal liposarcoma. Sequenced material: tumor tissue. The clonotype originates from a male donor with retroperitoneal liposarcoma. The rearrangement links TRBV6-1 to TRBJ2-5; 8 bases are a match to TRBD2. The DNA end lines up better with TRBJ2-1; the J call may be wrong. The CDR3: CATTGTSLNEQFF. CDR3 sequence (DNA): TGTGCCACCACCGGGACTAGTTTGAATGAGCAGTTCTTC.